Following are 32 T cell receptor beta chains from one sample sequenced in a study of T cell repertoires in cytomegalovirus infection. TCRdb ran MiXCR on the reads and lists one entry per CDR3 protein. The data hold around 100,000 distinct CDR3 sequences, with about 22% observed a single time. Sequencing was carried out using CD8+ T cells from PBMCs. The receptors derive from a human donor in good health (CMV status not recorded). Some clones in this sample may be carry-over from other donors' samples.

This chain links TRBV6-6 with TRBJ2-7, with D possibly called TRBD1 or TRBD2 (6 bases each). Trimming stripped 2 bases from V and 0 bases from J, with 8 bases between. The CDR3 is made up of 14 amino acids. CDR1 and CDR2 (germline): MNHNY, SVGAGI (reference sequence). The CDR3 nucleotides are TGTGCCAGCAGTTACGGGGGGCCCTCCTACGAGCAGTACTTC. Its protein product is CASSYGGPSYEQYF.

The CDR3 is CASSSVQGILHEQYF. The CDR3 DNA follows: TGTGCCAGCAGTTCCGTACAGGGAATCCTCCACGAGCAGTACTTC. This rearrangement joins TRBV6-5 to TRBJ2-7; the D gene is possibly TRBD1 (6 bases). The V end lost 4 bases, the J end lost 5 bases, and 18 bases lay between the germline ends. Per germline, CDR1 MNHEY and CDR2 SVGAGI. This CDR3 has 15 residues.

This clonotype was detected only a few times. V is TRBV11-2 and J is TRBJ2-1; 7 positions match TRBD2. The CDR3 is 14 amino acids. V shed 0 bases, J shed 8 bases, and the junction held 4 bases outside the gene matches. CDR1 and CDR2 from the germline V gene are SGHAT and FQNNGV. The CDR3 here is CASSLDHTSDEQFF. Here the CDR3 DNA reads TGTGCCAGCAGCTTAGACCACACTAGCGATGAGCAGTTCTTC.

The chain is built from TRBV20-1 and TRBJ1-1, with unresolved D. The germline CDR1 and CDR2 sequences are DFQATT and SNEGSKA (reference sequence). The CDR3 is 13 amino acids. The ends were cut back, 5 bases at V and 6 bases at J, with 16 bases in the middle. CDR3 protein: CSAPSDKAPEAFF. CDR3 bases: TGCAGTGCTCCGAGTGACAAGGCCCCTGAAGCTTTCTTT.

This clonotype appeared many times. The chain couples TRBV7-9 to TRBJ2-1, with 12 bases fitting TRBD2. With V trimmed by 4 bases and J by 8 bases, 6 bases remained unmatched. CDR1 and CDR2 from the germline V gene are SEHNR and FQNEAQ (reference sequence). This CDR3 region has 15 residues. For the CDR3, the DNA is TGTGCCAGCAGCTCCCTAGCGGGGGGGCTCGATGAGCAGTTCTTC. Encoded protein: CASSSLAGGLDEQFF.

This clonotype has only a few counts. The V call is TRBV12-3 or TRBV12-4, the J call TRBJ2-5; TRBD2 aligns across 9 bases. Unmatched junction bases numbered 3, after V lost 7 bases and J lost 3 bases. The CDR3 totals 13 residues. CDR3: CASIGGGEETQYF. In DNA, the CDR3 is TGTGCCAGCATCGGCGGGGGGGAAGAGACCCAGTACTTC.

This clonotype has a count of ten or more. CDR3 nucleotide sequence: TGTGCCAGCAGCCCGGGTCTCTGGCAGCCCCAGCATTTT. Translation gives CASSPGLWQPQHF. The V call is TRBV7-2, the J call TRBJ1-5; D gene ambiguous. In germline, CDR1 is SGHTA, CDR2 FQGNSA. There are 13 residues in the CDR3. Between the trimmed V and J ends, which lost 5 bases and 7 bases, there was a span of 12 bases.

The chain has TRBV4-1 and TRBJ2-7; a possible D gene is TRBD1 (7 bases). Germline assignment: CDR1 MGHRA and CDR2 YSYEKL. V dropped 0 bases and J dropped 2 bases, with 11 bases sitting between them. The CDR3 consists of 15 residues. The CDR3 nucleotides are TGCGCCAGCAGCCAAGACAGGGGGGCTCCCTACGAGCAGTACTTC. Translation: CASSQDRGAPYEQYF.

This sequence joins TRBV20-1 and TRBJ2-6, with TRBD1 matching over 8 bases. CDR1 and CDR2 from the germline V gene are DFQATT and SNEGSKA (reference sequence). V trimming: 3 bases; J trimming: 4 bases; junction bases outside the gene matches: 8. There are 16 residues in the CDR3. The CDR3 sequence is CSASIQGASGANVLTF. The CDR3 DNA is TGCAGTGCTAGTATCCAGGGGGCCTCGGGGGCCAACGTCCTGACTTTC.

The chain joins TRBV15 to TRBJ1-2; 12 bases line up with TRBD1. V was clipped by 5 bases and J by 7 bases; unmatched bases: 5. In germline, CDR1 is LNHNV, CDR2 YYDKDF (reference sequence). The CDR3 is 14 amino acids. The CDR3 region has the DNA TGTGCCACCAGCGGGGACAGGGGGCCCGGTGGCTACACCTTC. It codes for CATSGDRGPGGYTF.

This clonotype came up many times. The gene calls are TRBV7-3 and TRBJ1-2, with D possibly matching TRBD1 (5 bases). V dropped 4 bases and J dropped 3 bases, with 15 bases sitting between them. Germline V gene sequence: CDR1 SGHTA, CDR2 FQGTGA. The CDR3 has 15 amino acids. The CDR3 DNA sequence: TGTGCCAGCAGCTCGCTAATCGGGACGGACTATGGCTACACCTTC. This encodes CASSSLIGTDYGYTF. The whole variable domain, remainder taken from reference TRBV7-3 and TRBJ1-2, is GAGVSQTPSNKVTEKGKYVELRCDPISGHTALYWYRQSLGQGPEFLIYFQGTGAADDSGLPNDRFFAVRPEGSVSTLKIQRTERGDSAVYLCASSSLIGTDYGYTFGSGTRLTVV.

The chain recombines TRBV29-1 with TRBJ2-3; no firm D call. Trimming stripped 0 bases from V and 0 bases from J, with 10 bases between. Germline V gene data show CDR1 as SQVTM and CDR2 as ANQGSEA. There are 15 residues in the CDR3. CDR3: CSVEDPGVSTDTQYF. Written as DNA, the CDR3 is TGCAGCGTTGAAGATCCTGGGGTCAGCACAGATACGCAGTATTTT.

J is TRBJ1-2 and V is TRBV12-3 or TRBV12-4; unclear D gene. Trimming removed 7 bases from V and 2 bases from J, with 14 bases in between. This CDR3 has 14 amino acids. CDR3 region: CASTRPGFNYGYTF. The CDR3 region has the DNA TGTGCCAGCACCCGACCGGGATTCAACTATGGCTACACCTTC.

This clonotype has a handful of counts. The rearrangement uses TRBV14 and TRBJ2-7, with D unclear. Germline CDR1 reads SGHDN; CDR2 reads FVKESK. CDR3 length: 10 amino acids. Trimming cost V 0 bases and J 8 bases, with 2 bases left between them. CDR3 loop: CASSQDKQYF. The DNA for the CDR3 is TGTGCCAGCAGCCAAGACAAGCAGTACTTC.

Only a few counts were recorded for this clonotype. The gene calls are TRBV4-3 and TRBJ2-1, with D tentatively TRBD2 (5 bases). The CDR3 is 15 residues long. Looked up from germline, CDR1 is LGHNA and CDR2 is YSLEER. V was trimmed by 4 bases and J by 0 bases, leaving 10 bases between them. In DNA, the CDR3 is TGCGCCAGCAGCCCAGGAGGAGGCTCCTACAATGAGCAGTTCTTC. As protein: CASSPGGGSYNEQFF.

V and J are TRBV7-6 and TRBJ2-5; no definite D call. CDR3 size: 16 residues. CDR1 and CDR2 from the germline V gene are SGHVS and FNYEAQ. V shed 0 bases and J shed 5 bases, with 16 bases lying between them. CDR3: CASSLAEALWAETQYF. The CDR3 nucleotides are TGTGCCAGCAGCTTAGCGGAAGCGCTTTGGGCGGAGACCCAGTACTTC.

In its sample, this clonotype was seen a few times. The chain couples TRBV7-9 to TRBJ2-7; D is possibly TRBD1 (5 bases). The germline V gene encodes CDR1 SEHNR and CDR2 FQNEAQ (reference sequence). The germline V and J ends were trimmed by 5 bases and 4 bases, with 9 bases remaining between them. The CDR3 totals 12 residues. In DNA form, the CDR3 reads TGTGCCAGCAGCAAAACAGGTTACGAGCAGTACTTC. Its protein is CASSKTGYEQYF.

The rearrangement links TRBV9 to TRBJ1-1; D gene unclear. This CDR3 has 14 residues. Germline V gene lookup returns CDR1 SGDLS and CDR2 YYNGEE. V was shortened by 0 bases and J by 8 bases, with 14 bases between the two germline ends. DNA for the CDR3: TGTGCCAGCAGCGTAGTTCGGCAGGCGGACGAAGCTTTCTTT. This translates into CASSVVRQADEAFF.

This clonotype was seen a few times. A much larger clone lies one base from this, so it may be a read error. The rearrangement uses TRBV14 and TRBJ2-3; no clear D. Germline CDR1 is SGHDN and CDR2 is FVKESK. The CDR3 is 13 residues long. The V gene lost 3 bases and the J gene lost 1 base, with 5 bases spanning the gap. CDR3 coding DNA: TGTGCCAGCAGCCACACGGGCACAGATACGCAGTATTTT. It codes for CASSHTGTDTQYF.

The chain is built from TRBV5-6 and TRBJ1-1, with a possible D match to TRBD1 (6 bases). With 0 bases removed from V and 0 bases from J, the gap between germline ends came to 15 bases. This CDR3 is 17 amino acids long. Per germline, CDR1 SGHDT and CDR2 YYEEEE. The CDR3 loop reads CASSLAGESLMNTEAFF. In DNA form, the CDR3 reads TGTGCCAGCAGCTTGGCAGGGGAGTCACTTATGAACACTGAAGCTTTCTTT.

Of note for this clonotype: A much bigger clone sits one base away, suggesting this may be a read error. This chain joins TRBV12-3 or TRBV12-4 and TRBJ1-2, with TRBD1 as a possible D gene (6 bases). The CDR3 loop spans 15 amino acids. CDR3 loop: CAGSPTGQMSYGYTF. The CDR3 nucleotides read TGTGCCGGCAGCCCCACCGGACAGATGAGCTATGGCTACACCTTC.

This clonotype was seen many times. The chain couples TRBV6-1 to TRBJ2-1, with D unclear. The CDR3 totals 18 residues. V shed 2 bases and J shed 0 bases, with 17 bases lying between them. Germline CDR1 MNHNS, CDR2 SASEGT. This chain's CDR3 is CASSEFVRLGSSYNEQFF. DNA for the CDR3: TGTGCCAGCAGTGAATTTGTTCGTTTGGGAAGCTCCTACAATGAGCAGTTCTTC.

This clonotype occurred many times. The genes are TRBV6-6 and TRBJ1-2, with 9 positions matching TRBD1. The CDR3 consists of 17 residues. Germline V gene sequence: CDR1 MNHNY, CDR2 SVGAGI (reference sequence). V lost 2 bases, J lost 6 bases, and 13 bases stayed unmatched. CDR3 sequence reads: CASSYNSNPRTGDGYTF. Written as DNA, the CDR3 is TGTGCCAGCAGTTACAACTCAAACCCCCGGACAGGGGATGGCTACACCTTC.

The V call is TRBV11-2, the J call TRBJ1-1; the match to TRBD1 covers 7 bases. The CDR3 covers 15 residues. V shed 5 bases and J 0 bases; nucleotides not matched to a gene: 6. From germline, CDR1 is SGHAT and CDR2 FQNNGV. DNA for the CDR3: TGTGCCAGCAGCCCACAGACAGGGATGAACACTGAAGCTTTCTTT. Amino acids: CASSPQTGMNTEAFF. Based on the CDR3 plus reference TRBV11-2 and TRBJ1-1, the full variable domain is EAGVAQSPRYKIIEKRQSVAFWCNPISGHATLYWYQQILGQGPKLLIQFQNNGVVDDSQLPKDRFSAERLKGVDSTLKIQPAKLEDSAVYLCASSPQTGMNTEAFFGQGTRLTVV.

Of note for this clonotype: One base away lies a much larger clone, so this may be a sequencing read error. The chain joins TRBV19 to TRBJ2-3; 8 positions match TRBD1. Per the germline V gene, CDR1 is LNHDA and CDR2 is SQIVND (reference sequence). V lost 11 bases, J lost 1 base, and 8 bases stayed unmatched. This CDR3 has 14 amino acids. DNA of the CDR3: TGTGCCGGTACTATGGGACAGGGCACAGATACGCAGTATTTT. It yields the protein CAGTMGQGTDTQYF.

In DNA form, the CDR3 reads TGTGCCAGCAGCCAAGATATGGAGGGACTATCCACTGAAGCTTTCTTT. Protein: CASSQDMEGLSTEAFF. The rearrangement uses TRBV4-2 and TRBJ1-1, with a possible D match to TRBD1 (5 bases). The CDR3 is 16 amino acids. V was trimmed by 0 bases and J by 4 bases, leaving 15 bases between them. CDR1 is LGHNA and CDR2 is YNFKEQ in the germline V gene.

This clonotype was seen only a few times. This chain joins TRBV20-1 and TRBJ2-7, with D unresolved. Germline V gene sequence: CDR1 DFQATT, CDR2 SNEGSKA (reference sequence). The CDR3 consists of 10 residues. Deletions cut 3 bases from V and 5 bases from J, with 5 bases between. The CDR3 sequence is CSASKDEQYF. As DNA, the CDR3 is TGCAGTGCTAGTAAGGACGAGCAGTACTTC.

V usage is TRBV20-1 and J usage is TRBJ1-3; 10 bases align to TRBD1. Germline V CDR1 and CDR2: DFQATT, SNEGSKA (reference sequence). CDR3 length: 16 residues. The junction had 10 bases not matched to a gene; V was cut back by 0 bases and J by 8 bases. This CDR3 reads CSARDLLGGQGYTIYF. CDR3 coding DNA: TGCAGTGCTAGAGATCTGTTGGGGGGACAGGGGTACACCATATATTTT.

V usage is TRBV6-2 or TRBV6-3 and J usage is TRBJ2-1; TRBD2 might be the D (6 bases). The CDR3 extends over 18 amino acids. Germline V gene sequence: CDR1 MNHEY, CDR2 SVGEGT. The germline V and J ends were trimmed by 2 bases and 1 base, with 18 bases remaining between them. DNA for the CDR3: TGTGCCAGCAGTTACGAGCGTGGGCGGGACCGGTCCTACAATGAGCAGTTCTTC. It encodes CASSYERGRDRSYNEQFF.

Only a few counts were recorded for this clonotype. CDR3 amino acids: CASSSTGAEQYF. The CDR3 coding sequence is TGTGCCAGCAGCTCCACCGGCGCCGAGCAGTACTTC. The chain employs TRBV7-9 and TRBJ2-7; D ambiguous. Germline values: CDR1 SEHNR, CDR2 FQNEAQ (reference sequence). The V end lost 4 bases, the J end lost 6 bases, and 10 bases lay between the germline ends. This CDR3 is 12 amino acids long.

In this sample, this clonotype turned up many times. J is TRBJ2-5 and V is TRBV7-2; TRBD2 aligns across 8 bases. Trimming at V came to 4 bases and at J to 2 bases, leaving 9 bases not matched to a gene. Germline V gene data show CDR1 as SGHTA and CDR2 as FQGNSA. This CDR3 is 16 amino acids long. The CDR3 nucleotides are TGTGCCAGCAGCTCCCCCTCGGGAGGGGGGCAAGAGACCCAGTACTTC. It yields the protein CASSSPSGGGQETQYF.

In its sample, this clonotype was seen a few times. V gene TRBV7-2 combines with J gene TRBJ2-1, with TRBD2 matching over 11 bases. Germline V CDR1 and CDR2: SGHTA, FQGNSA. The CDR3 covers 17 residues. V lost 5 bases, J lost 2 bases, and 8 bases stayed unmatched. CDR3 sequence (DNA): TGTGCCAGCAGCCAGGAAGGACTAGCGGGCCCCTACAATGAGCAGTTCTTC. This translates into CASSQEGLAGPYNEQFF.